The 24 T cell receptor beta chains given below trace back to one sample, sequenced in a study of cytomegalovirus exposure and HLA in healthy donors. Amplification used 60 Vbeta primers and 13 Jbeta primers. Sequenced by immunoSEQ multiplex PCR; TCRdb stores in-frame clones only, minus some. The table has fewer than 200,000 clones, about 85% seen once. The sequenced material came from PBMCs. The receptor set was obtained from a woman between 50 and 59 years old in good health and CMV-seropositive.

The rearrangement joins TRBV28 to TRBJ1-1; D may be TRBD1 (5 bases). Germline values: CDR1 MDHEN, CDR2 SYDVKM. This CDR3 contains 14 residues. With 3 bases removed from V and 0 bases from J, the gap between germline ends came to 8 bases. CDR3 in DNA: TGTGCCAGCAGTTTCGGGGGATTGAACACTGAAGCTTTCTTT. Its translation: CASSFGGLNTEAFF.

The V call is TRBV4-2, the J call TRBJ1-1; no firm D call. CDR1 and CDR2 (germline): LGHNA, YNFKEQ. CDR3 length equals 19 residues. The ends were cut back, 3 bases at V and 2 bases at J, with 25 bases in the middle. CDR3 sequence reads: CASSQDSPRTGGLNTEAFF. The CDR3 DNA reads TGTGCCAGCAGCCAGGATTCCCCAAGGACGGGAGGACTTAACACTGAAGCTTTCTTT.

The V call is TRBV5-1, the J call TRBJ1-4; 7 bases fit TRBD1. The CDR3 spans 15 residues. V shed 4 bases, J shed 4 bases, and the junction held 7 bases outside the gene matches. Germline values: CDR1 SGHRS, CDR2 YFSETQ. The CDR3 DNA is TGCGCCAGCAGCCAGGAGACAGGGAGTAATGAAAAACTGTTTTTT. It translates to CASSQETGSNEKLFF.

The rearrangement joins TRBV12-5 to TRBJ2-5, with D possibly being TRBD1 (6 bases). The better agreement between TRBJ2-7 and the DNA end casts doubt on the J call. This CDR3 spans 14 amino acids. Looked up from germline, CDR1 is LGHNT and CDR2 is FRNRAP. CDR3 sequence reads: CASGLVARGYEQYF. The CDR3 DNA reads as TGTGCTAGTGGTTTGGTAGCGAGGGGGTACGAGCAGTACTTC.

V gene TRBV19 combines with J gene TRBJ1-2; 7 bases line up with TRBD1. Germline lookup yields CDR1 LNHDA and CDR2 SQIVND (reference sequence). V dropped 4 bases and J dropped 4; count of bases not matched to a gene: 9. This CDR3 has 15 amino acids. The CDR3 sequence: CASSKPSRDSYGYTF. The CDR3 DNA sequence: TGTGCCAGTAGTAAACCCTCCCGGGACAGCTATGGCTACACCTTC.

The chain employs TRBV6-4 and TRBJ2-1; 11 nucleotides match TRBD1. CDR3 size: 17 residues. Germline lookup yields CDR1 MRHNA and CDR2 SNTAGT. V shed 1 base, J shed 3 bases, and the junction held 5 bases outside the gene matches. CDR3 loop: CASSDFSGTGGYNEQFF. CDR3 nucleotide sequence: TGTGCCAGCAGTGACTTTAGCGGGACAGGGGGCTACAATGAGCAGTTCTTC.

This clone appeared a single time. The chain employs TRBV28 and TRBJ1-2; 10 nucleotides agree with TRBD1. The CDR3 has 14 amino acids. V was pared by 3 bases and J by 2 bases, with 0 bases of the junction left unmatched. The germline V gene encodes CDR1 MDHEN and CDR2 SYDVKM. The CDR3 nucleotides read TGTGCCAGCAGTTTGACAGGGGGCAACTATGGCTACACCTTC. Translated: CASSLTGGNYGYTF.

This chain uses TRBV9 with TRBJ1-2, with 12 bases lining up with TRBD1. The germline V gene encodes CDR1 SGDLS and CDR2 YYNGEE. The CDR3 sequence is 17 residues long. V gave up 0 bases and J gave up 8 bases; unmatched junction bases: 11. CDR3 bases: TGTGCCAGCAGCGTAGGAGCGGGACAGGGGGCCCTTGGGGGCTACACCTTC. Translated: CASSVGAGQGALGGYTF.

The rearrangement links TRBV6-5 to TRBJ2-1, with TRBD2 matching 7 bases. Trimming removed 0 bases from V and 10 bases from J; junction bases left unmatched: 6. This CDR3 has 14 residues. Germline assignment: CDR1 MNHEY and CDR2 SVGAGI. The CDR3 sequence: CASSYSRGSWEQFF. The CDR3 DNA is TGTGCCAGCAGTTACTCTCGCGGGAGTTGGGAGCAGTTCTTC.

The chain carries TRBV29-1 and TRBJ2-5, with TRBD2 identical over 7 bases. In germline, CDR1 is SQVTM, CDR2 ANQGSEA. V dropped 1 base and J dropped 5; count of bases not matched to a gene: 7. The CDR3 consists of 14 residues. The CDR3 coding sequence is TGCAGCGTTGAAGCCTCGGGGGGTGCTGAGACCCAGTACTTC. It translates to CSVEASGGAETQYF.

There are a few counts of this clone. The chain employs TRBV6-6 and TRBJ1-1; D gene uncertain. CDR1 is MNHNY, CDR2 SVGAGI, per germline (reference sequence). The CDR3 runs 12 residues. V was pared by 4 bases and J by 5 bases, with 8 bases between. The CDR3 DNA reads TGTGCCAGCAGTTTGTCGTTGACTGAAGCTTTCTTT. Amino acid sequence: CASSLSLTEAFF.

J is TRBJ2-5 and V is TRBV5-4; 11 nucleotides align to TRBD2. This CDR3 has 16 residues. The J segment lost 4 bases and the V segment lost 4 bases, leaving 9 bases of the junction unmatched. Germline assignment: CDR1 SGHNT and CDR2 YYREEE (reference sequence). The CDR3 nucleotides are TGTGCCAGCAGCCCAACACTAGCGGGAGTGAGAGAGACCCAGTACTTC. As protein: CASSPTLAGVRETQYF.

The rearrangement links TRBV29-1 to TRBJ2-1, with 13 bases aligning to TRBD2. CDR1 and CDR2 (germline): SQVTM, ANQGSEA. There are 13 residues in the CDR3. V was clipped by 8 bases and J by 10 bases; unmatched bases: 8. CDR3 in amino acids: CSTRTSGSPEQFF. CDR3 in DNA: TGCAGCACCAGGACTAGCGGGAGCCCGGAGCAGTTCTTC.

This rearrangement joins TRBV27 to TRBJ2-7, with 9 bases matching TRBD2. J lost 4 bases, V lost 0 bases, and 7 bases had no gene match. In germline, CDR1 is MNHEY, CDR2 SMNVEV (reference sequence). The CDR3 extends over 16 amino acids. CDR3 in amino acids: CASSLSGGGGTYEQYF. The DNA for the CDR3 is TGTGCCAGCAGTTTATCGGGCGGGGGGGGGACATACGAGCAGTACTTC.

The J gene is TRBJ2-2, the V gene TRBV15; weak D call: TRBD2 (5 bases). The CDR3 extends over 14 amino acids. Trimming removed 2 bases at V and 6 bases at J, with 10 bases between. Germline loops: CDR1 LNHNV, CDR2 YYDKDF (reference sequence). The CDR3: CATSRSRAPGELFF. The CDR3 coding sequence is TGTGCCACCAGCAGATCGAGGGCTCCCGGGGAGCTGTTTTTT.

The chain is built from TRBV2 and TRBJ1-6, with D hard to call. The germline CDR1 and CDR2 sequences are SNHLY and FYNNEI. The CDR3 loop spans 13 amino acids. The V end lost 7 bases, the J end lost 8 bases, and 12 bases lay between the germline ends. The CDR3 protein is CASIGNRDSPLHF. The CDR3 bases are TGTGCCAGCATCGGGAATAGGGATTCACCCCTCCACTTT.

This clone showed up just a few times. This sequence joins TRBV4-3 and TRBJ2-5, with 11 bases matching TRBD2. The V gene's germline CDR1 is LGHNA and CDR2 YSLEER. J was trimmed by 5 bases and V by 4 bases; bases with no gene match: 9. This CDR3 is built from 16 residues. The CDR3: CASSPTSGRIEETQYF. CDR3 coding DNA: TGCGCCAGCAGCCCCACTAGCGGGAGAATTGAGGAGACCCAGTACTTC.

The chain couples TRBV19 to TRBJ2-1; 8 nucleotides match TRBD2. Germline CDR1 is LNHDA and CDR2 is SQIVND (reference sequence). The CDR3 spans 14 residues. V dropped 5 bases and J dropped 2; count of bases not matched to a gene: 2. The CDR3 loop reads CASSSGLAYNEQFF. The CDR3 DNA is TGTGCCAGTAGTTCGGGACTAGCCTACAATGAGCAGTTCTTC.

The chain combines TRBV7-2 with TRBJ1-2, with 9 bases that match TRBD1. The CDR3 is 16 residues long. CDR1 is SGHTA and CDR2 is FQGNSA in the germline V gene. The V and J ends lost 2 bases and 8 bases, in that order; junction bases with no gene match: 12. The chain's CDR3 is CASSLMVGDRARGYTF. CDR3 DNA sequence: TGTGCCAGCAGCTTAATGGTCGGGGACAGGGCTCGCGGCTACACCTTC.

The chain carries TRBV4-3 and TRBJ1-1; D is unresolved. Germline V gives CDR1 LGHNA, CDR2 YSLEER. The V end was cut by 0 bases, the J end by 2 bases, with 10 bases between. This CDR3 is built from 15 residues. In DNA form, the CDR3 reads TGCGCCAGCAGCCAAGAATTGGCGGGAAACACTGAAGCTTTCTTT. Its protein is CASSQELAGNTEAFF.

The chain combines TRBV27 with TRBJ2-5, with TRBD2 matching 7 bases. The end of the DNA aligns better with TRBJ2-7, so the J call may be wrong. Germline loops: CDR1 MNHEY, CDR2 SMNVEV (reference sequence). The CDR3 runs to 15 residues. The CDR3 sequence is CASSSTPGGGYEQYF. The CDR3 DNA reads TGTGCCAGCAGTTCTACCCCGGGGGGAGGCTACGAGCAGTACTTC.

The genes are TRBV9 and TRBJ2-3; 7 bases are shared with TRBD1. Losses at the gene ends were 3 bases for V and 9 bases for J; bases not matched to a gene: 13. The length of the CDR3 is 15 residues. Germline V gene lookup returns CDR1 SGDLS and CDR2 YYNGEE. The DNA for the CDR3 is TGTGCCAGCAGCGAGGCAGGGGGAATAGAGGAGACGCAGTATTTT. Its protein is CASSEAGGIEETQYF.

This clone was counted a single time. This chain uses TRBV4-3 with TRBJ2-7; a possible D gene is TRBD2 (6 bases). This CDR3 contains 15 residues. CDR1 is LGHNA, CDR2 YSLEER, per germline. V lost 3 bases, J lost 4 bases, and 16 bases lay in between. The CDR3 sequence is CASSHSDSGGYEQYF. CDR3 bases: TGCGCCAGCAGCCATTCAGACAGTGGGGGGTACGAGCAGTACTTC.

In this sample, this clone turned up a few times. V usage is TRBV6-1 and J usage is TRBJ2-7; D might be TRBD1 (6 bases). Trimming pared 6 bases from V and 0 bases from J, leaving 15 bases between. Germline assignment: CDR1 MNHNS and CDR2 SASEGT. This CDR3 comprises 15 residues. The CDR3 loop is CASSLWDTGSYEQYF. CDR3 coding DNA: TGTGCCAGCAGCCTCTGGGACACAGGCTCCTACGAGCAGTACTTC.